Listed here is a single T cell receptor beta chain. Its antigen is not identified. Repertoires were sampled repeatedly during chemoradiotherapy. V was trimmed by 4 bases and J by 4 bases, leaving 23 bases between them. CDR3 length equals 17 residues. Germline loops: CDR1 SGHKS, CDR2 YYEKEE (reference sequence). These data come from a study of chemoradiotherapy in HPV16-positive cancers. Turning to the study itself: Candidate HPV-specific clones and shared TCR motifs came from two HPV16-positive patients.

The protocol was immunoSEQ multiplex PCR, while the TCRdb copy is restricted to in-frame clones and leaves out a portion. Here the sample spans 8,100 or so clones, 71% being singletons. Regarding the study as a whole: The functional HPV-specific definition rests on just a couple of HPV16-positive patients. Better recurrence-free survival went with HPV-responsive T-cell expansion in HPV16-positive patients.

V usage is TRBV5-5 and J usage is TRBJ2-5; D possibly corresponds to TRBD2 (7 bases). The clonotype was recovered from a human donor with HPV-associated anogenital cancer. Specimen collection occurred from a patient who underwent chemoradiotherapy. The CDR3 protein is CASSLKISGGRGETQYF. CDR3 sequence (DNA): TGTGCCAGCAGCCTTAAGATATCGGGGGGCAGAGGAGAGACCCAGTACTTC.